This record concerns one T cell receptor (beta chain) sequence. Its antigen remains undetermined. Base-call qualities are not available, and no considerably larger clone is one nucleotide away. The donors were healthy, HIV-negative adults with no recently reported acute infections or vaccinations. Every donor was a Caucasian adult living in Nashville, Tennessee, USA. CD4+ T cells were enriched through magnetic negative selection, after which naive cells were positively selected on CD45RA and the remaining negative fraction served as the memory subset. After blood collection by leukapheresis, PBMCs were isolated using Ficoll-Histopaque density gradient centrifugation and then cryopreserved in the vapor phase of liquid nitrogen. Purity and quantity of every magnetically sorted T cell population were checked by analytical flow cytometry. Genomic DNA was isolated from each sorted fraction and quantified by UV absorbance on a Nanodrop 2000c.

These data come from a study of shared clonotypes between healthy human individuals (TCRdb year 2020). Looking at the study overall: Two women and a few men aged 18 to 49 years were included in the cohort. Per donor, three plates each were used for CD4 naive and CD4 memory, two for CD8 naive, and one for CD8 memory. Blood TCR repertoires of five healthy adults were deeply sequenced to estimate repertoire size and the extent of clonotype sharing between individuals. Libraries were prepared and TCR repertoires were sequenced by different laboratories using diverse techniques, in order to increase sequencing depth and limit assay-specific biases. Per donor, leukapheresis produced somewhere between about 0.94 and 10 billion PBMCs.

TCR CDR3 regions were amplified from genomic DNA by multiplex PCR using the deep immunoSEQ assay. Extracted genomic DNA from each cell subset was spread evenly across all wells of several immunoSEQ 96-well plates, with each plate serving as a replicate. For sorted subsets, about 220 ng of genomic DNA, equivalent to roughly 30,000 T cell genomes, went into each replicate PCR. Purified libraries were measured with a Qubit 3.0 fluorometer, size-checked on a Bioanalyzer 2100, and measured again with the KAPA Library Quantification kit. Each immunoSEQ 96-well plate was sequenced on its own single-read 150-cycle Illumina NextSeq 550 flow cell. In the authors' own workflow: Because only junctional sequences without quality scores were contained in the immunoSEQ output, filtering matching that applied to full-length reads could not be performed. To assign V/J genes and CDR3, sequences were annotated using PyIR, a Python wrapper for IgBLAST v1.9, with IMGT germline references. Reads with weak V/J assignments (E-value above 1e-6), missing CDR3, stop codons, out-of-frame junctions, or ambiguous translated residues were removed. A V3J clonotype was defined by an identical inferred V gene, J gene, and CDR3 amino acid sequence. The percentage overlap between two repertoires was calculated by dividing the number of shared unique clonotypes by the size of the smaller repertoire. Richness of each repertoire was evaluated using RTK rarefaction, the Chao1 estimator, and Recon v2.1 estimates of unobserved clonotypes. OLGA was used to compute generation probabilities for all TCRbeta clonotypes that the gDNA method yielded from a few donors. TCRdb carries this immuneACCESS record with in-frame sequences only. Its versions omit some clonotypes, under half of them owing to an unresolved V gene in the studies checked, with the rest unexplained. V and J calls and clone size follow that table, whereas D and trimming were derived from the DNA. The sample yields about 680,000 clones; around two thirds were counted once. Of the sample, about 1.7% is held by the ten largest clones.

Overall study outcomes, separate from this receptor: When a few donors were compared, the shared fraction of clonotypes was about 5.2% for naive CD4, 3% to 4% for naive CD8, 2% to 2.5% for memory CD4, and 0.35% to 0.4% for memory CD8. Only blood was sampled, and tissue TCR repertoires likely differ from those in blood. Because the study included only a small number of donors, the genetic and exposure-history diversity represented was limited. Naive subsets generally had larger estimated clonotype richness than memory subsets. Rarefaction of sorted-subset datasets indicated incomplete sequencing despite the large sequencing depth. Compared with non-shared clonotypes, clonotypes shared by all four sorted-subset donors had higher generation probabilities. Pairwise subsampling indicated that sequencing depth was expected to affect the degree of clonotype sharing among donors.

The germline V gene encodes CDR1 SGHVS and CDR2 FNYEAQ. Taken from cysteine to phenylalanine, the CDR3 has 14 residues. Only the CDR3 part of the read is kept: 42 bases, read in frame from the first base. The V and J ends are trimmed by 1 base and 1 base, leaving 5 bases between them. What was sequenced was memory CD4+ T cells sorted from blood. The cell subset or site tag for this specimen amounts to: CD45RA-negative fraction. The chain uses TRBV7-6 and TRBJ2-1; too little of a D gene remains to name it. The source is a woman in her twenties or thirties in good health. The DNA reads TGTGCCAGCAGCTTAGGGGTGTCCTACAATGAGCAGTTCTTC. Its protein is CASSLGVSYNEQFF.